The 8 T cell receptor beta chains below all came from one sample that was sequenced in a study of blood T cell repertoires in COVID-19. Repertoires were generated with immunoSEQ multiplex PCR, while TCRdb's copy carries only in-frame clones and drops some. This repertoire shows approximately 74,000 clones, roughly 87% found once; its top ten account for approximately 7.4%. The specimen sequenced was peripheral blood. These receptor sequences come from an older man with acute or convalescent COVID-19.

The chain uses TRBV18 and TRBJ2-1, with TRBD2 matching over 14 bases. Trimming at V came to 2 bases and at J to 9 bases, leaving 3 bases not matched to a gene. The CDR3 extends over 15 amino acids. Germline CDR1 reads KGHSH; CDR2 reads LQKENI. The CDR3 loop is CASSPGLAGGSEQFF. CDR3 bases: TGTGCCAGCTCACCAGGACTAGCGGGGGGCAGTGAGCAGTTCTTC. The full variable domain, in which reference TRBV18 and TRBJ2-1 provide the parts outside the CDR3, is NAGVMQNPRHLVRRRGQEARLRCSPMKGHSHVYWYRQLPEEGLKFMVYLQKENIIDESGMPKERFSAEFPKEGPSILRIQQVVRGDSAAYFCASSPGLAGGSEQFFGPGTRLTVL.

The J gene is TRBJ1-4, the V gene TRBV4-3, with TRBD1 matching 9 bases. Germline V CDR1 and CDR2: LGHNA, YSLEER. J lost 8 bases, V lost 3 bases, and 7 bases had no gene match. The CDR3 runs to 15 residues. The CDR3 nucleotides read TGCGCCAGCAGCCACACACAGGGGGCTTCGGAAAAACTGTTTTTT. Its translation is CASSHTQGASEKLFF.

The chain is built from TRBV5-5 and TRBJ1-1; D is unclear. This CDR3 spans 15 amino acids. Trimming cost V 1 base and J 1 base, with 11 bases left between them. The germline V gene has CDR1 SGHKS and CDR2 YYEKEE (reference sequence). This CDR3 reads CASSLRGIRNTEAFF. DNA for the CDR3: TGTGCCAGCAGCTTGCGAGGAATACGGAACACTGAAGCTTTCTTT.

The chain recombines TRBV15 with TRBJ2-5; 7 nucleotides match TRBD1. J lost 1 base, V lost 1 base, and 6 bases had no gene match. The CDR3 extends over 16 amino acids. Germline V CDR1 and CDR2: LNHNV, YYDKDF (reference sequence). CDR3 sequence (DNA): TGTGCCACCAGCAGAGTTACAGGGGTCCTCCAAGAGACCCAGTACTTC. This sequence encodes CATSRVTGVLQETQYF.

The chain employs TRBV14 and TRBJ2-7; D remains unclear. Germline V gene sequence: CDR1 SGHDN, CDR2 FVKESK. The CDR3 is made up of 14 amino acids. Trimming shortened V by 1 base and J by 0 bases, and 7 bases separated the two germline ends. The DNA for the CDR3 is TGTGCCAGCAGCCAAGGTACTGGCTCCTACGAGCAGTACTTC. It encodes CASSQGTGSYEQYF.

The chain combines TRBV7-2 with TRBJ2-2; 8 nucleotides line up with TRBD2. The germline CDR1 and CDR2 sequences are SGHTA and FQGNSA. The CDR3 has 17 residues. After removal of 7 bases from V and 0 bases from J, the junction contained 10 bases not matched to a gene. The CDR3 DNA reads TGTGCCAGCACCGGGGGGCTAGCGGGTCCGAACACCGGGGAGCTGTTTTTT. The encoded protein is CASTGGLAGPNTGELFF. Variable domain in full (rest from reference TRBV7-2 and TRBJ2-2): GAGVSQSPSNKVTEKGKDVELRCDPISGHTALYWYRQSLGQGLEFLIYFQGNSAPDKSGLPSDRFSAERTGGSVSTLTIQRTQQEDSAVYLCASTGGLAGPNTGELFFGEGSRLTVL.

The chain carries TRBV28 and TRBJ1-2, with 10 bases fitting TRBD1. Germline V gene data show CDR1 as MDHEN and CDR2 as SYDVKM. The junction had 9 bases not matched to a gene; V was cut back by 6 bases and J by 2 bases. CDR3 length: 16 amino acids. In DNA form, the CDR3 reads TGTGCCAGCAGGCTGGACAGGGGGAGTTGGAACTATGGCTACACCTTC. Encoded protein: CASRLDRGSWNYGYTF.

The chain carries TRBV6-2 or TRBV6-3 and TRBJ2-3, with 13 positions matching TRBD2. With V trimmed by 0 bases and J by 5 bases, 8 bases remained unmatched. The CDR3 has 18 amino acids. Germline CDR1 MNHEY, CDR2 SVGEGT. The CDR3 region is CASSYSIYRTSGGDTQYF. Here the CDR3 DNA reads TGTGCCAGCAGTTACTCAATTTACAGGACTAGCGGGGGAGATACGCAGTATTTT.